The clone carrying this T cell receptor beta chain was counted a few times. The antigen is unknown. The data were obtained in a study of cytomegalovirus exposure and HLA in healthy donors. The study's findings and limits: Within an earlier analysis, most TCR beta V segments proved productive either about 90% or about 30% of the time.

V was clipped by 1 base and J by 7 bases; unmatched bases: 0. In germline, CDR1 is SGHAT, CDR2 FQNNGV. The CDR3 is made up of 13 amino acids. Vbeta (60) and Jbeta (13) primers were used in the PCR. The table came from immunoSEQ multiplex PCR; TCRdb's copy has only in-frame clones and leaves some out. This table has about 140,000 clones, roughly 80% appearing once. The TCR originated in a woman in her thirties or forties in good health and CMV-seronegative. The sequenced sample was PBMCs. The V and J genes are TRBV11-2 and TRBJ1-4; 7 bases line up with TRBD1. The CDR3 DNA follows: TGTGCCAGCAGCTTAGGACAGGGTGAAAAACTGTTTTTT. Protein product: CASSLGQGEKLFF.